Ten or more counts support the clone carrying this T cell receptor beta chain. Its antigen is as yet unknown. This entry belongs to a study of T cells after yellow fever vaccination. Findings and limits, study-wide: Across the CD4 and CD8 compartments, a small share of clonotypes was present in both. Clones that expanded after primary vaccination mostly reappeared after the booster (over 95% CD4, 70% to 90% CD8).

The V gene's germline CDR1 is SGHRS and CDR2 YFSETQ. Deletions cut 3 bases from V and 4 bases from J, with 11 bases between. This CDR3 is 13 amino acids long. Making TCR cDNA involved 5'RACE template switching, which added UMIs and a universal primer site. MiXCR was run by TCRdb on the 5' RACE reads, yielding one entry per CDR3 protein. The sample carries 250,000 or so distinct CDR3 sequences, roughly 3.5% recorded once. The genes are TRBV5-1 and TRBJ2-7; a weak D match, TRBD1 (5 bases). The sample was PBMCs, taken 15 days after the yellow fever booster vaccination. This receptor was identified in a man younger than 35 who received the YFV17D yellow fever vaccine. CDR3 sequence: CASSSAAGYEQYF. The CDR3 DNA reads TGCGCCAGCAGCTCGGCAGCAGGGTACGAGCAGTACTTC.